This note documents a single TCR beta chain sequence. The data are from a study of blood T cell repertoires in COVID-19. Study overall: COVID-19 samples, acute and convalescent, were from the United States, Italy and Spain. From T cells, B-cell-depleted T cells, or PBMCs came the material, which was cDNA or gDNA.

V trimming: 4 bases; J trimming: 4 bases; junction bases outside the gene matches: 2. Germline V gene sequence: CDR1 KGHSH, CDR2 LQKENI. This CDR3 has 13 amino acids. In the study's own analysis: By means of reference gene primer amplification, nucleated cell counts were estimated. Libraries were prepared by immunoSEQ multiplex PCR; TCRdb keeps only in-frame clonotypes and omits some of them. V and J calls and clone size are as listed in that table; D and trimming were resolved from the DNA. The sample includes some 89,000 clones, approximately 90% of them seen just once. V and J are TRBV18 and TRBJ2-7, with TRBD1 matching 9 bases. The sequenced material came from peripheral blood. This clonotype was obtained from a man in his sixties with acute or convalescent COVID-19. CDR3 bases: TGTGCCAGCTCACGACAGGGGGATTACGAGCAGTACGTC. The encoded protein is CASSRQGDYEQYV.